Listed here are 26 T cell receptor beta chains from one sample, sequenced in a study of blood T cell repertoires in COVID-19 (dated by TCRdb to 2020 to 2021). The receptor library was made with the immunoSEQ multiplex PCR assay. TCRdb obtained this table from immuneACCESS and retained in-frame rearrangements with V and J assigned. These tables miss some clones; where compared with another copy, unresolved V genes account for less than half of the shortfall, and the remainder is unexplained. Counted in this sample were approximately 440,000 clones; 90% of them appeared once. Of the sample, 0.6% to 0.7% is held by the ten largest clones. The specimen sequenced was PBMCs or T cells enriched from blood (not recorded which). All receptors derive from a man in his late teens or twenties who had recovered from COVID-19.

DNA of the CDR3: TGTGCCAGCAGCTTAGACCGGGGGGACACTGAAGCTTTCTTT. Its protein product is CASSLDRGDTEAFF. The J gene is TRBJ1-1, the V gene TRBV7-8; TRBD1 might be the D (5 bases). Germline V CDR1 and CDR2: SGHVS, FQNEAQ. CDR3 length: 14 residues. Trimming cost V 1 base and J 3 bases, with 9 bases left between them.

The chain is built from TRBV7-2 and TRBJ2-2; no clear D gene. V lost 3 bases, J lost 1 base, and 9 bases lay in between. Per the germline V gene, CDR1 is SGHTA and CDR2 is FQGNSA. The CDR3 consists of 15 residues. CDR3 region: CASSFGALNTGELFF. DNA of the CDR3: TGTGCCAGCAGCTTCGGTGCGTTGAACACCGGGGAGCTGTTTTTT.

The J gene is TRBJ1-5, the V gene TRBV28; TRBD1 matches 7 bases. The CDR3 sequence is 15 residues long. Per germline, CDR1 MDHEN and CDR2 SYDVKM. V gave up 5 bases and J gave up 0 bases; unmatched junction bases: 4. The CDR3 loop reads CASSRQGGSNQPQHF. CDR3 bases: TGTGCCAGCAGTCGGCAGGGGGGTAGCAATCAGCCCCAGCATTTT.

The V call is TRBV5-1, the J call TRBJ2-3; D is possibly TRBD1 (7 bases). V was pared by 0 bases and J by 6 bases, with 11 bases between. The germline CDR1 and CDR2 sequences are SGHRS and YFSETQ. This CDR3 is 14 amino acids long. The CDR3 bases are TGCGCCAGCAGCTTGGGGACAGGAGGGGATACGCAGTATTTT. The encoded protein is CASSLGTGGDTQYF.

The CDR3 DNA reads TGTGCCAGCAGCCCCCGTCGGGACAGGGGATACACCGGGGAGCTGTTTTTT. It translates to CASSPRRDRGYTGELFF. The chain couples TRBV7-6 to TRBJ2-2, with 10 bases identical to TRBD1. V was clipped by 5 bases and J by 3 bases; unmatched bases: 9. The CDR3 length is 17 residues. CDR1 and CDR2 (germline): SGHVS, FNYEAQ.

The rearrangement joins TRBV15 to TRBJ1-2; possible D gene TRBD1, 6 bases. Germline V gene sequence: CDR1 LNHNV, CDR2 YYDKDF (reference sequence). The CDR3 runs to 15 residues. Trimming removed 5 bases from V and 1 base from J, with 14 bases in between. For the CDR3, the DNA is TGTGCCACCAGCGCTGGTAGGACAGATAACTATGGCTACACCTTC. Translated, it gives CATSAGRTDNYGYTF.

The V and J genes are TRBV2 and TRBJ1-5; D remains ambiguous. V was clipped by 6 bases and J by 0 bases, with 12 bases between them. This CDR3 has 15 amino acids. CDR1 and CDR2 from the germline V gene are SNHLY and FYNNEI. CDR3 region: CASSLTEDSNQPQHF. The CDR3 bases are TGTGCCAGCAGCCTAACAGAAGATAGCAATCAGCCCCAGCATTTT.

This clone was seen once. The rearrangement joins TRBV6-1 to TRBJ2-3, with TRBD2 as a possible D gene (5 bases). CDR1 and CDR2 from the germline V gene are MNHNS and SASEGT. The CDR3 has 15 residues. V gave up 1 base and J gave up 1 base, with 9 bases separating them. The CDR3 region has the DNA TGTGCCAGCAGTGAAGATCGCGGGCGCACAGATACGCAGTATTTT. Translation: CASSEDRGRTDTQYF.

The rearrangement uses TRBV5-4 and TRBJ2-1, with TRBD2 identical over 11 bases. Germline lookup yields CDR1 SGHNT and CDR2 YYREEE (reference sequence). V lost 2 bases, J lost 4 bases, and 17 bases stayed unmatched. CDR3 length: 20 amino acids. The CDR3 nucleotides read TGTGCCAGCAGCTTCGGGACTAGCGGACCCACTTTGGGGTCTTACAATGAGCAGTTCTTC. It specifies CASSFGTSGPTLGSYNEQFF.

In DNA, the CDR3 is TGTGCCAGCGGCAGGGAGGGTAATAGCAATCAGCCCCAGCATTTT. Protein sequence: CASGREGNSNQPQHF. The gene calls are TRBV9 and TRBJ1-5, with a possible D match to TRBD1 (5 bases). The CDR3 is made up of 15 amino acids. Germline V lookup: CDR1 SGDLS, CDR2 YYNGEE. Trimming removed 7 bases from V and 0 bases from J, with 14 bases in between.

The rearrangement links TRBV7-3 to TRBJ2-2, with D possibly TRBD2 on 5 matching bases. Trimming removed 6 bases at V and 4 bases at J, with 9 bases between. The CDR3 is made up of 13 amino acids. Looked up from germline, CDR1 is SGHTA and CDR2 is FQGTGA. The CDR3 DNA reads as TGTGCCAGCAGAACACGGGGCACCGGGGAGCTGTTTTTT. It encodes CASRTRGTGELFF.

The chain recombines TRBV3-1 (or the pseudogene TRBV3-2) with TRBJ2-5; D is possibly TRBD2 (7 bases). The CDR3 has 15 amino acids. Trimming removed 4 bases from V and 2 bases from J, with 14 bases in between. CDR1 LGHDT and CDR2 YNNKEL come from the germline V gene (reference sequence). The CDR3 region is CASSRGRGVQETQYF. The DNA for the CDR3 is TGTGCCAGCAGCCGGGGGAGGGGGGTACAAGAGACCCAGTACTTC.

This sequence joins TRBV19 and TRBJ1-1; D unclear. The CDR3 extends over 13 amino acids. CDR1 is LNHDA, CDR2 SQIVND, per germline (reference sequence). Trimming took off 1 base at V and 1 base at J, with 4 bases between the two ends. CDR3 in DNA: TGTGCCAGTAGTATAGGTCGGAACACTGAAGCTTTCTTT. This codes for CASSIGRNTEAFF.

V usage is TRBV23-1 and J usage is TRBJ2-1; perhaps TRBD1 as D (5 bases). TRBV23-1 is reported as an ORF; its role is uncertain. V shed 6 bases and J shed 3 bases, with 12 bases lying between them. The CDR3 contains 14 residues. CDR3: CASRPNQGYNEQFF. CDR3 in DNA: TGCGCCAGCAGACCAAACCAGGGCTACAATGAGCAGTTCTTC.

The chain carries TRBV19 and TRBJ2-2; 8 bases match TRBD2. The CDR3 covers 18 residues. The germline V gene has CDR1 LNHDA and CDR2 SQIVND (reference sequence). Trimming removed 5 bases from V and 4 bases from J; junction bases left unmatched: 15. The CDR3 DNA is TGTGCCAGTAGTCCCCTGAGGTTCGGGACTAGACTCACCGGGGAGCTGTTTTTT. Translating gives CASSPLRFGTRLTGELFF.

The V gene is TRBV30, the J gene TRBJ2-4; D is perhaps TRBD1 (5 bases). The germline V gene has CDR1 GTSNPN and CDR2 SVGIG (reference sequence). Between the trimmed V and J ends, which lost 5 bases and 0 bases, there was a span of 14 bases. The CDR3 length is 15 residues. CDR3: CAWGLGAGAKNIQYF. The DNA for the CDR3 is TGTGCCTGGGGCCTTGGGGCAGGAGCCAAAAACATTCAGTACTTC.

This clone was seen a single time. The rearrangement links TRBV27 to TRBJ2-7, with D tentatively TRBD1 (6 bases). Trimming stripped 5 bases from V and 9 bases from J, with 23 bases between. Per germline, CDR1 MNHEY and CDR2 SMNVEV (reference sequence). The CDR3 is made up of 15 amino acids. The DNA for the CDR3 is TGTGCCAGCAGTGGCTATGTCGGGACACACTTCTGGCAGTACTTC. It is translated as CASSGYVGTHFWQYF.

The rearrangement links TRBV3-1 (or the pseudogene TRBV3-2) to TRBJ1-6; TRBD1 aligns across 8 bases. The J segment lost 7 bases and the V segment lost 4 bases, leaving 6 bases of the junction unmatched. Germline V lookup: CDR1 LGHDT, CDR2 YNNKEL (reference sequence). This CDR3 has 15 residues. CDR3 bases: TGTGCCAGCAGCCGGAGTGGGACAGGAAATTCACCCCTCCACTTT. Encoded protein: CASSRSGTGNSPLHF.

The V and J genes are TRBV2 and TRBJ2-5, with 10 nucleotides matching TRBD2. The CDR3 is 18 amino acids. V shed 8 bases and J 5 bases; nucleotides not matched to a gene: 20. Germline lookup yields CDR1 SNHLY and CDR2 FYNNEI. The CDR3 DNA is TGTGCCAGCTCCGTGTTTGGAGCGGGAGGGCCCCGTGGTGAGACCCAGTACTTC. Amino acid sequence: CASSVFGAGGPRGETQYF.

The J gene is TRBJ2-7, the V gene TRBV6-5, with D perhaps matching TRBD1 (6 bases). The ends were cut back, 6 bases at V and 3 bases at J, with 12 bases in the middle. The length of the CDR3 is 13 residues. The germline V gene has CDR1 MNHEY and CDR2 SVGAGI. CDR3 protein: CASSRGQDYEQYF. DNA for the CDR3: TGTGCCAGCAGCCGGGGACAAGACTACGAGCAGTACTTC.

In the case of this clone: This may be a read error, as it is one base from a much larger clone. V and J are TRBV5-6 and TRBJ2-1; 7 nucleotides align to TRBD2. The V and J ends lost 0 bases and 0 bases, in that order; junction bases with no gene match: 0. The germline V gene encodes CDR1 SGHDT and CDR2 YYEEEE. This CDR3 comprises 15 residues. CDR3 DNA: TGTGCCAGCAGCTTGGGCGGGAGCTCCTACAATGAGCAGTTCTTC. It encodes CASSLGGSSYNEQFF.

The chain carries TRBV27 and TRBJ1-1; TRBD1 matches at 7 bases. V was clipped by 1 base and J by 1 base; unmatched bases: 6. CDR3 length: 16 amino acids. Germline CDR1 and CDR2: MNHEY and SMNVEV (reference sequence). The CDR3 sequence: CASSLWTGSTNTEAFF. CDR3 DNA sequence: TGTGCCAGCAGTTTATGGACAGGCAGTACGAACACTGAAGCTTTCTTT.

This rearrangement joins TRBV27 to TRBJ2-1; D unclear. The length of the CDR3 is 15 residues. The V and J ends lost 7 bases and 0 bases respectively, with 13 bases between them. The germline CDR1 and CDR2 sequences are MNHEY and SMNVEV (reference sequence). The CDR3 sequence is CASTEMASSYNEQFF. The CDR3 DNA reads TGTGCCAGCACCGAAATGGCAAGCTCCTACAATGAGCAGTTCTTC.

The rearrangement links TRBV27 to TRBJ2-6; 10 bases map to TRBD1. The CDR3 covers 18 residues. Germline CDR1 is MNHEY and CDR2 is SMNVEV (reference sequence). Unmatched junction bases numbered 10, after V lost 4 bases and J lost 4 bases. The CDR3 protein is CASSSPGTGDSGANVLTF. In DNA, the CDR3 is TGTGCCAGCAGTTCCCCCGGGACAGGGGATTCCGGGGCCAACGTCCTGACTTTC.

The CDR3 loop reads CASSQGTGYGYTF. CDR3 in DNA: TGTGCCAGCAGCCAAGGGACAGGCTATGGCTACACCTTC. The chain is built from TRBV16 and TRBJ1-2; 8 nucleotides agree with TRBD1. This CDR3 spans 13 amino acids. Germline CDR1 is KGHSY and CDR2 is FQNENV. Unmatched junction bases numbered 0, after V lost 2 bases and J lost 4 bases.

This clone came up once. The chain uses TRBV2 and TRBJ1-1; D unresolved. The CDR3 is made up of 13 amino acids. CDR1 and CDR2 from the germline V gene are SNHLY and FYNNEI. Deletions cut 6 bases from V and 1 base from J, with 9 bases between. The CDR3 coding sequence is TGTGCCAGCAGGGGAGAGGCGAACACTGAAGCTTTCTTT. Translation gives CASRGEANTEAFF.